This T cell receptor beta chain derives from a study of identical twins. This clonotype was recorded a few times. Trimming pared 0 bases from V and 7 bases from J, leaving 10 bases between. This CDR3 spans 14 amino acids. Germline V gene lookup returns CDR1 SSHAT and CDR2 FNYEAQ (reference sequence). Via MiXCR, TCRdb re-called the 5' RACE reads, giving one row per CDR3 protein. Of some 630,000 distinct CDR3 sequences in the sample, about 7.6% are singletons; the top ten hold 1.5% to 2%. These data also formed part of another study, on yellow fever vaccine responses in identical twins.

This receptor was identified in a woman aged 18-29 years in good health. The chain has TRBV7-7 and TRBJ2-1; D is possibly TRBD2 (5 bases). The sample was PBMCs. CDR3 region: CASSLALVPNEQFF. The DNA of the CDR3 is TGTGCCAGCAGCTTAGCACTAGTCCCGAATGAGCAGTTCTTC.